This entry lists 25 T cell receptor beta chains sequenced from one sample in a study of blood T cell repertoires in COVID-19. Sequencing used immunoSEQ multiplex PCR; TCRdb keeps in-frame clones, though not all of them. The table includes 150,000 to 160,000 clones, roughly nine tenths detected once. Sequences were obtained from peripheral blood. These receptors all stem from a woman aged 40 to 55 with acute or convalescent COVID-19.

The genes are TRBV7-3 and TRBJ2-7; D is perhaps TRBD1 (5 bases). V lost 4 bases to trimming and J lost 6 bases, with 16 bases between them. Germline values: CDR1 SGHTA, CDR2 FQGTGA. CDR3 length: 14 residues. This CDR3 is CASSSHPGSVEQYF. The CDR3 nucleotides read TGTGCCAGCAGCTCACATCCAGGGTCCGTCGAGCAGTACTTC.

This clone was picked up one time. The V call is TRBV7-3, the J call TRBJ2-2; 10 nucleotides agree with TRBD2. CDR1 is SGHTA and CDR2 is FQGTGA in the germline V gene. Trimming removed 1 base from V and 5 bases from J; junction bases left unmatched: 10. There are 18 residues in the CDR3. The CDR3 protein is CASSLITTGTSVTGELFF. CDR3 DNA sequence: TGTGCCAGCAGCTTAATAACTACCGGGACTAGCGTTACCGGGGAGCTGTTTTTT.

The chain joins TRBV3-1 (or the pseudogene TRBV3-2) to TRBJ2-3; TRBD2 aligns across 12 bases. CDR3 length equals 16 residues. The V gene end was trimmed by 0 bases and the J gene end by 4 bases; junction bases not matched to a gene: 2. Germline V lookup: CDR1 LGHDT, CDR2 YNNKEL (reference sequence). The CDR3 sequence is CASSQDPSGGADTQYF. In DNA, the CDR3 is TGTGCCAGCAGCCAAGATCCTAGCGGGGGGGCAGATACGCAGTATTTT.

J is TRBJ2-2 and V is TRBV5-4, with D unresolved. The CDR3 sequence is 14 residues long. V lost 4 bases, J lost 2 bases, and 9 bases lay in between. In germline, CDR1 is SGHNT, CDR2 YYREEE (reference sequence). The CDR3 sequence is CASSEAINTGELFF. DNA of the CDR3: TGTGCCAGCAGCGAGGCGATTAACACCGGGGAGCTGTTTTTT.

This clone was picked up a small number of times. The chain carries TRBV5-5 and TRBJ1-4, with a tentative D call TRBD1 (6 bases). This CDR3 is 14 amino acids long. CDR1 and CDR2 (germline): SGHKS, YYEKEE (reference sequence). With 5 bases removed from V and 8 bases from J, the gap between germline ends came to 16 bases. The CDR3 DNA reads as TGTGCCAGCAGTCTTACAGGGACCGGCGAAAAACTGTTTTTT. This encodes CASSLTGTGEKLFF.

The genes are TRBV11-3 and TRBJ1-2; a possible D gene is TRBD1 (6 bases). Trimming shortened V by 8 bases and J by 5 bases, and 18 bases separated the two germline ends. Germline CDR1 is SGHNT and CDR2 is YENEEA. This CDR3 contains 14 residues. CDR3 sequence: CASGLAGAEYGYTF. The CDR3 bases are TGTGCCAGCGGTTTGGCGGGGGCCGAGTATGGCTACACCTTC. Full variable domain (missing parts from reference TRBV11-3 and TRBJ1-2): EAGVVQSPRYKIIEKKQPVAFWCNPISGHNTLYWYLQNLGQGPELLIRYENEEAVDDSQLPKDRFSAERLKGVDSTLKIQPAELGDSAVYLCASGLAGAEYGYTFGSGTRLTVV.

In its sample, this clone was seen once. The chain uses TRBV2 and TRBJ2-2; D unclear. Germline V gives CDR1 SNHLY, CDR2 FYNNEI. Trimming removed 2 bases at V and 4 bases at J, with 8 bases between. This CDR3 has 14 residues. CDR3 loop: CASSERSGTGELFF. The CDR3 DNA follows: TGTGCCAGCAGTGAAAGGTCGGGCACCGGGGAGCTGTTTTTT.

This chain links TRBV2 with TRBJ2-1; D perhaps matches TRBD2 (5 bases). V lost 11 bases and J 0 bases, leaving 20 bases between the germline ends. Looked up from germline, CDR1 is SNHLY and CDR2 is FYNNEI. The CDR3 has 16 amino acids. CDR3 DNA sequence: TGTGCCGTAGAGGTAAAGGGCGGGTTCTCCTACAATGAGCAGTTCTTC. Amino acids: CAVEVKGGFSYNEQFF.

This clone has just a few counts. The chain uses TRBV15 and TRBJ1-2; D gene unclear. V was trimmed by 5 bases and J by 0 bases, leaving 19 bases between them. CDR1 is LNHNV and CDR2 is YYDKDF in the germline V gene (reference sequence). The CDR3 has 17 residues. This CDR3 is CATSRKSKSPTNYGYTF. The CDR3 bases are TGTGCCACCAGCCGAAAAAGCAAATCCCCAACTAACTATGGCTACACCTTC.

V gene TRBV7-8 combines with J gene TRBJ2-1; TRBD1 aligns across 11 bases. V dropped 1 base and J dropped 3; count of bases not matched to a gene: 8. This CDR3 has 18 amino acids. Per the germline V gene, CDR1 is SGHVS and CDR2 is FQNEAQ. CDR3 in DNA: TGTGCCAGCAGCTTAGGGGTCGGGACAGGGGGTCTCTACAATGAGCAGTTCTTC. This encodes CASSLGVGTGGLYNEQFF.

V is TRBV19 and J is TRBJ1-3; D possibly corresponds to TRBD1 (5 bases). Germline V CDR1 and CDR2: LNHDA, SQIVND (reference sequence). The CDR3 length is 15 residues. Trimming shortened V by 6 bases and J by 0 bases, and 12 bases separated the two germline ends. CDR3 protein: CASSTDTSSGNTIYF. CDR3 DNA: TGTGCCAGTAGCACGGACACCTCCTCTGGAAACACCATATATTTT. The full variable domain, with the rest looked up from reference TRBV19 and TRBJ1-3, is DGGITQSPKYLFRKEGQNVTLSCEQNLNHDAMYWYRQDPGQGLRLIYYSQIVNDFQKGDIAEGYSVSREKKESFPLTVTSAQKNPTAFYLCASSTDTSSGNTIYFGEGSWLTVV.

CDR3 sequence: CASRLLAGVADTQYF. The DNA for the CDR3 is TGTGCCAGCAGGCTACTAGCGGGGGTGGCAGATACGCAGTATTTT. V gene TRBV27 combines with J gene TRBJ2-3; 11 positions agree with TRBD2. CDR3 size: 15 residues. Germline values: CDR1 MNHEY, CDR2 SMNVEV (reference sequence). V lost 6 bases to trimming and J lost 4 bases; unmatched junction nucleotides: 6.

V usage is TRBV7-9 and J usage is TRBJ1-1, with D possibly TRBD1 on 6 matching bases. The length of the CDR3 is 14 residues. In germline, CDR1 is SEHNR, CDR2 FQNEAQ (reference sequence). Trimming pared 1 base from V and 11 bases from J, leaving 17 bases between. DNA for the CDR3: TGTGCCAGCAGCTTAGGCAGTAGGACAGACGGTGCTTTCTTT. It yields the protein CASSLGSRTDGAFF.

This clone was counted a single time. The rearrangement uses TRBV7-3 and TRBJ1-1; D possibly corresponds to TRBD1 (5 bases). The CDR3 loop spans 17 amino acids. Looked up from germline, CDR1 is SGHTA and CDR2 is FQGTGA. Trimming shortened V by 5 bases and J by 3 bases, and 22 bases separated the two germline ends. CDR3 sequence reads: CASSTQKTREPYTEAFF. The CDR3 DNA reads TGTGCCAGCAGCACTCAGAAGACCAGGGAACCCTACACTGAAGCTTTCTTT.

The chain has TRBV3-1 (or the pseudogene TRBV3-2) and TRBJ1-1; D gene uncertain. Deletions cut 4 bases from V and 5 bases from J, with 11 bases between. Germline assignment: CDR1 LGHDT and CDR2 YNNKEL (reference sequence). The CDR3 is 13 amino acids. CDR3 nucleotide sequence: TGTGCCAGCAGCCCTGAGCTCGGGACTGAAGCTTTCTTT. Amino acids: CASSPELGTEAFF.

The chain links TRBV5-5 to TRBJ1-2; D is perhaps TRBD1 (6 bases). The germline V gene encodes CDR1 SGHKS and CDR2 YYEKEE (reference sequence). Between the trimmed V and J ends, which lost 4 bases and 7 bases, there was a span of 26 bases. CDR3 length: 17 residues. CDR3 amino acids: CASSPDGGAKVVGGYTF. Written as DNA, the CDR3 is TGTGCCAGCAGCCCCGATGGGGGGGCGAAAGTTGTCGGTGGCTACACCTTC. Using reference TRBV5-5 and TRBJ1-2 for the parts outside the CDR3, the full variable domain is DAGVTQSPTHLIKTRGQQVTLRCSPISGHKSVSWYQQVLGQGPQFIFQYYEKEERGRGNFPDRFSARQFPNYSSELNVNALLLGDSALYLCASSPDGGAKVVGGYTFGSGTRLTVV.

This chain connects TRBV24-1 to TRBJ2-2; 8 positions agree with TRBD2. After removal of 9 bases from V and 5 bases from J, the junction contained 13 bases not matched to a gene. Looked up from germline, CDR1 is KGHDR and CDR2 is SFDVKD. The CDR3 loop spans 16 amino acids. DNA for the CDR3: TGTGCCACCCGGGGGGGACGATTGGGGCATACCGGGGAGCTGTTTTTT. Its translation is CATRGGRLGHTGELFF.

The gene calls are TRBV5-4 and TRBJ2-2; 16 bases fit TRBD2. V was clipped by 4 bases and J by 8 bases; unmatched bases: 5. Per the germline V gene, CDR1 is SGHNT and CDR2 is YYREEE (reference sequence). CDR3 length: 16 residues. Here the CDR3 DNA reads TGTGCCAGCAGCAAGGGACTAGCGGGGGGGCAGGGGGAGCTGTTTTTT. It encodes CASSKGLAGGQGELFF.

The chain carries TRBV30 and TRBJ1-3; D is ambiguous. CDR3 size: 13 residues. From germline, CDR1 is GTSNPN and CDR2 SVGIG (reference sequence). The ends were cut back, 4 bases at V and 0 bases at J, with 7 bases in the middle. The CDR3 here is CAWNSNSGNTIYF. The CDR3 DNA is TGTGCCTGGAACAGCAACTCTGGAAACACCATATATTTT. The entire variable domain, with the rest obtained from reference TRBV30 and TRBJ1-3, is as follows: SQTIHQWPATLVQPVGSPLSLECTVEGTSNPNLYWYRQAAGRGLQLLFYSVGIGQISSEVPQNLSASRPQDRQFILSSKKLLLSDSGFYLCAWNSNSGNTIYFGEGSWLTVV.

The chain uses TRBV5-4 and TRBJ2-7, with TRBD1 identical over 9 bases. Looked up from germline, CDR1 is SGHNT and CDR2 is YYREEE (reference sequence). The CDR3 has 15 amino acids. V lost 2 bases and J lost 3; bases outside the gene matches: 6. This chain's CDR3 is CASSLRGTGNYEQYF. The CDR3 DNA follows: TGTGCCAGCAGCTTAAGGGGGACAGGGAACTACGAGCAGTACTTC.

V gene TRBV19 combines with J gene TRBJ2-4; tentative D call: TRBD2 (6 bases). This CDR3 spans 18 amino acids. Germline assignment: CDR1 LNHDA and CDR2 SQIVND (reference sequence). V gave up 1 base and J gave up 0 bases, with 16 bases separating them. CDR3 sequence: CASSIGRAAGIAKNIQYF. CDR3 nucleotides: TGTGCCAGTAGTATAGGGAGGGCGGCAGGCATAGCCAAAAACATTCAGTACTTC.

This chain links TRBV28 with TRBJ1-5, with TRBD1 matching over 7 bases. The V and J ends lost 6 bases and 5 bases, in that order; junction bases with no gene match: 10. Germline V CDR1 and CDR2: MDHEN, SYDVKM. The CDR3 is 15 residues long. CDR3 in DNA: TGTGCCAGCAGCAATCAGGTCAGGGGGGATCAGCCCCAGCATTTT. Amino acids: CASSNQVRGDQPQHF.

CDR3 coding DNA: TGCGCCAGCGCCTCCCCGAGACAGGGGTATATCAATGAGCAGTTCTTC. Its translation is CASASPRQGYINEQFF. This sequence joins TRBV5-1 and TRBJ2-1; 8 bases line up with TRBD1. The CDR3 extends over 16 amino acids. V trimming: 7 bases; J trimming: 6 bases; junction bases outside the gene matches: 15. Germline CDR1 is SGHRS and CDR2 is YFSETQ.

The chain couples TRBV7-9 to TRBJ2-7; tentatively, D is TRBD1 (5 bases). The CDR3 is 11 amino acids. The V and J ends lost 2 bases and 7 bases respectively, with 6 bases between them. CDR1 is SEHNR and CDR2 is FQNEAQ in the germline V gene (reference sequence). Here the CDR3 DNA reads TGTGCCAGCAGCTTAAGGGGTGAGCAGTACTTC. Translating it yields CASSLRGEQYF.

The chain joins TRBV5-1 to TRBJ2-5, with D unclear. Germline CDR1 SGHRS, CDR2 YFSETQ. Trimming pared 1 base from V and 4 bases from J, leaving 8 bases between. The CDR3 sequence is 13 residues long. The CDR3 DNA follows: TGCGCCAGCAGCTTGCGGGTCCGAGAGACCCAGTACTTC. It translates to CASSLRVRETQYF.